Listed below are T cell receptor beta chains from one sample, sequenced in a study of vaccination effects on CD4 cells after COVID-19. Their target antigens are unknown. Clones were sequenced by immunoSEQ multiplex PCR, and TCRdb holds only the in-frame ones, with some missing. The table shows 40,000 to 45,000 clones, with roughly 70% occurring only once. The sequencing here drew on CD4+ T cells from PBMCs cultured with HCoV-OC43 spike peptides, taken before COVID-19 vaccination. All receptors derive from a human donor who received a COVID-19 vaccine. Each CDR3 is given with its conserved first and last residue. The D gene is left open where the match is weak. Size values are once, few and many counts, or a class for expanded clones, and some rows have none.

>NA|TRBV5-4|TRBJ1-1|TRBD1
TGTGCCAGCAGCCAGGGGGAACAGGGAGGCGGAACTGAAGCTTTCTTT
CASSQGEQGGGTEAFF
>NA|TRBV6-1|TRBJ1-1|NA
TGTGCCAGCAGTGACCCAGGACGAGTGCAGGCTTTCTTT
CASSDPGRVQAFF
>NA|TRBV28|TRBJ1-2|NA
TGTGCCAGCAGTTTACGGGGATACGGCTACACCTTC
CASSLRGYGYTF
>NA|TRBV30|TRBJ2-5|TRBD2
TGTGCCTGGAGTCCGGGGGGGGTGGAGACCCAGTACTTC
CAWSPGGVETQYF
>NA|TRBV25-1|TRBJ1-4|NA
TGTGCCAGCAGCCCAACAGGGCCTAATGAAAAACTGTTTTTT
CASSPTGPNEKLFF
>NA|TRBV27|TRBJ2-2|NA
TGTGCCAGCTCAACAGGGTTCGGCGGGGAGCTGTTTTTT
CASSTGFGGELFF
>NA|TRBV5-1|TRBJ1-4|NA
TGCGCCAGCAGCTACCAGGGCACTAATGAAAAACTGTTTTTT
CASSYQGTNEKLFF
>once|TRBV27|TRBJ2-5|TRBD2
TGTGCCAGCAAACGCGGGAGGGCCTGGGAGACCCAGTACTTC
CASKRGRAWETQYF
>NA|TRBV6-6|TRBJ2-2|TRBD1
TGTGCCAGCAGGCCACAGGGGTTTCTCACCGGGGAGCTGTTTTTT
CASRPQGFLTGELFF
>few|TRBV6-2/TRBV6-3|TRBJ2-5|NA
TGTGCCAGCAGTTATGTGGGGGCTCAAGAGACCCAGTACTTC
CASSYVGAQETQYF
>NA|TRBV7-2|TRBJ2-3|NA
TGTGCCAGCAGCTTAGTGGAGGGGACGCAGTATTTT
CASSLVEGTQYF
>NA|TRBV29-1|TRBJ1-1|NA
TGCAGCGGGGGCGGTAGAATGAACACTGAAGCTTTCTTT
CSGGGRMNTEAFF
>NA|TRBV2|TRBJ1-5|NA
TGTGCCAGCAGGTCGGGTCAGCCCCAGCATTTT
CASRSGQPQHF
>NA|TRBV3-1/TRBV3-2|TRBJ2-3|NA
TGTGCCAGCGGTTCGGACCTCGCCGATACGCAGTATTTT
CASGSDLADTQYF
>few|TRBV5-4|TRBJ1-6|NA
TGTGCCAGCAGCGCAGGTCGCTCCTATAATTCACCCCTCCACTTT
CASSAGRSYNSPLHF
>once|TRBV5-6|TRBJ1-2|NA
TGTGCCAGCAGCACGGGGACACTAGCGTCTGGCTACACCTTC
CASSTGTLASGYTF
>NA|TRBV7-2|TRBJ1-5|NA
TGTGCCAGCAGCTTAGAGGCCCAGGGACAACAGCCCCAGCATTTT
CASSLEAQGQQPQHF
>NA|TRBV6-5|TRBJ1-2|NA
TGTGCCAGCACGGGACTAGGGGGCTACACCTTC
CASTGLGGYTF
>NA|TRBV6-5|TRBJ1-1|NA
TGTGCCAGCAGTTATTTAACTGAAGCTTTCTTT
CASSYLTEAFF
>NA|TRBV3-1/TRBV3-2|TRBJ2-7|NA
TGTGCCAGCAGCCCCTTCGACGGAGGGGAGCAGTACTTC
CASSPFDGGEQYF
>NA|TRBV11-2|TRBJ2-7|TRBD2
TGTGCCAGCAGCCGCGCGGGGGGTGTCGCCTACGAGCAGTACTTC
CASSRAGGVAYEQYF
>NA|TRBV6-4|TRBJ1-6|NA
TGTGCCAGCAGGGGAGGTGATTCACCCCTCCACTTT
CASRGGDSPLHF
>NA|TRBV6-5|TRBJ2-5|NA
TGTGCCAGCAGGCCGGCCTCCTTGGCACAAGAGACCCAGTACTTC
CASRPASLAQETQYF